This T cell receptor (beta chain) was sequenced during a study of siplizumab effects on memory and regulatory T cells. As regards this clone: Its antigen is not identified.

Study-wide findings and caveats: An assignable naive or memory phenotype was lacking in roughly 80-97% of proliferating CD4+ or CD8+ clones.

The data were produced by immunoSEQ multiplex PCR, yet TCRdb's version contains in-frame clones alone and is incomplete. Here the sample spans 99,000 or so clones, about 92% being singletons. V lost 3 bases and J lost 5; bases outside the gene matches: 14. The CDR3 is 16 amino acids. Germline values: CDR1 SGHTS, CDR2 YDEGEE. Sequences were obtained from CD4+ T cells sorted from blood. The TCR comes from a human donor in good health. The chain couples TRBV5-8 to TRBJ2-7, with TRBD2 identical over 7 bases. CDR3 in DNA: TGTGCCAGCAGCTCCGGGGGGAGGCAGCTTATCGACGAGCAGTACTTC. The encoded protein is CASSSGGRQLIDEQYF. Full variable domain (missing parts from reference TRBV5-8 and TRBJ2-7): EAGVTQSPTHLIKTRGQQATLRCSPISGHTSVYWYQQALGLGLQFLLWYDEGEERNRGNFPPRFSGRQFPNYSSELNVNALELEDSALYLCASSSGGRQLIDEQYFGPGTRLTVT.